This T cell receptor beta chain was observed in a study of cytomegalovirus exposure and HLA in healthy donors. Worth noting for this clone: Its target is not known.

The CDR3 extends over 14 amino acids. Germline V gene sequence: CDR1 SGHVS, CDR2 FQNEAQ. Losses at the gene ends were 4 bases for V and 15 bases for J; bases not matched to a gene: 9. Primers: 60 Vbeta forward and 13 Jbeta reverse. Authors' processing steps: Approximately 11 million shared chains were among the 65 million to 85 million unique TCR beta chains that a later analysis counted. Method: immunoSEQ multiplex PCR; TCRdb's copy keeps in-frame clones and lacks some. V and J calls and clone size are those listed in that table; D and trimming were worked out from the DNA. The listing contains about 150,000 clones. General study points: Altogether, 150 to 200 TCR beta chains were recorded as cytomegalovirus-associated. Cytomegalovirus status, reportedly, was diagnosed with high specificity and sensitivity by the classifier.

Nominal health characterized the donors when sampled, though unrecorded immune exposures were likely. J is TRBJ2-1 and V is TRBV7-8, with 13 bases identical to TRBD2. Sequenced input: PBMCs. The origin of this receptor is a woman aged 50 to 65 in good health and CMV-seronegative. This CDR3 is CASSSTSGGAILFF. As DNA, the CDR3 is TGTGCCAGCAGCTCTACTAGCGGGGGGGCCATTTTGTTCTTC.